The 9 T cell receptor beta chains in this list originate from one sample, sequenced in a study of cytomegalovirus exposure and HLA in healthy donors. PCR was performed using 60 Vbeta and 13 Jbeta primers. Sequencing was performed with immunoSEQ multiplex PCR; in TCRdb, only in-frame clones are kept and a portion is missing. Among approximately 170,000 clones listed, roughly 80% were seen once. The sample comprised PBMCs. The receptors were gathered from a male donor in good health and CMV-seronegative.

This clone appeared once. The gene calls are TRBV6-5 and TRBJ2-2; 7 bases align to TRBD1. CDR1 is MNHEY and CDR2 is SVGAGI in the germline V gene. Unmatched junction bases numbered 12, after V lost 4 bases and J lost 13 bases. The CDR3 length is 14 residues. CDR3 nucleotide sequence: TGTGCCAGCAGTTCCGGGACAGCCCGGGGACGGCTGTTTTTT. Amino acid sequence: CASSSGTARGRLFF.

This clone was seen just once. The V call is TRBV20-1, the J call TRBJ2-3; D unclear. Germline CDR1 DFQATT, CDR2 SNEGSKA (reference sequence). The CDR3 has 11 residues. V was clipped by 1 base and J by 6 bases, with 5 bases between them. The CDR3 protein is CSARVSDTQYF. The CDR3 nucleotides are TGCAGTGCTAGAGTATCGGATACGCAGTATTTT.

The chain couples TRBV6-5 to TRBJ1-1, with a tentative D call TRBD1 (5 bases). Trimming removed 1 base from V and 4 bases from J, with 13 bases in between. This CDR3 region has 15 residues. CDR1 and CDR2 (germline): MNHEY, SVGAGI. The CDR3, as DNA: TGTGCCAGCAGTTACTTAGGGGATGCAGGCACTGAAGCTTTCTTT. Amino acid sequence: CASSYLGDAGTEAFF.

The sample holds a few counts of this clone. The J gene is TRBJ1-2, the V gene TRBV28, with 9 bases matching TRBD1. CDR3 size: 15 residues. With V trimmed by 2 bases and J by 8 bases, 9 bases remained unmatched. Germline CDR1 is MDHEN and CDR2 is SYDVKM. The CDR3 reads CASSLGTGLDRGYTF. CDR3 DNA sequence: TGTGCCAGCAGTTTAGGGACAGGGCTTGATCGGGGCTACACCTTC.

The rearrangement uses TRBV11-2 and TRBJ1-4, with D unresolved. V lost 5 bases to trimming and J lost 8 bases, with 21 bases between them. The CDR3 extends over 16 amino acids. Germline assignment: CDR1 SGHAT and CDR2 FQNNGV. In DNA, the CDR3 is TGTGCCAGCAGCCTAACGGGAATGGACGGGGAGGAAAAACTGTTTTTT. Amino acid sequence: CASSLTGMDGEEKLFF.

The chain couples TRBV13 to TRBJ2-3, with D perhaps matching TRBD1 (6 bases). The CDR3 covers 13 residues. V lost 5 bases and J 6 bases, leaving 12 bases between the germline ends. Germline V gives CDR1 PRHDT, CDR2 FYEKMQ (reference sequence). The CDR3 DNA reads as TGTGCCAGCAGCGCCAACAGGGAGGATACGCAGTATTTT. Protein product: CASSANREDTQYF.

Remarks on this clone: This is likely a read error, given that the CDR3 carries no conserved phenylalanine or tryptophan at its end. No DNA is shown, since the ends of the CDR3 on it are uncertain; the CDR3 is the one TCRdb lists. The genes are TRBV30 and TRBJ1-2; TRBD1 was called by the table and not checked on the DNA. The V gene's germline CDR1 is GTSNPN and CDR2 SVGIG (reference sequence). The CDR3 is 10 amino acids long, termini counted. The CDR3 sequence is CAWSVTGTGP.

The rearrangement links TRBV5-4 to TRBJ2-1, with D possibly matching TRBD1 (6 bases). The length of the CDR3 is 15 residues. The V gene's germline CDR1 is SGHNT and CDR2 YYREEE (reference sequence). The ends were cut back, 0 bases at V and 6 bases at J, with 13 bases in the middle. CDR3 sequence: CASSLARGIANEQFF. The CDR3 nucleotides are TGTGCCAGCAGCTTGGCCAGGGGTATCGCCAATGAGCAGTTCTTC. The full variable domain, its missing parts supplied by reference TRBV5-4 and TRBJ2-1, is ETGVTQSPTHLIKTRGQQVTLRCSSQSGHNTVSWYQQALGQGPQFIFQYYREEENGRGNFPPRFSGLQFPNYSSELNVNALELDDSALYLCASSLARGIANEQFFGPGTRLTVL.

V and J are TRBV19 and TRBJ2-1; 11 bases line up with TRBD1. CDR1 and CDR2 (germline): LNHDA, SQIVND (reference sequence). J gave up 4 bases and V 3 bases, and 5 bases lay outside the gene matches. This CDR3 contains 16 residues. The CDR3 loop reads CASSMRTGGKYNEQFF. Here the CDR3 DNA reads TGTGCCAGTAGTATGCGGACAGGGGGCAAGTACAATGAGCAGTTCTTC.